Sequencing of this T cell receptor (beta chain) was carried out in a study of blood T cell repertoires in COVID-19. Profiling relied on immunoSEQ multiplex PCR, and the TCRdb table lists in-frame clones only, not all of them. This sample carries some 100,000 clones, just over 85% of them seen once, and the ten largest clones take 2% to 3%. CDR1 and CDR2 (germline): SGHNT, YYREEE (reference sequence). Trimming cost V 2 bases and J 3 bases, with 11 bases left between them. This CDR3 is 14 amino acids long. This clonotype was obtained from a woman aged 45-65 years who had recovered from COVID-19. V and J are TRBV5-4 and TRBJ1-2; the D gene is possibly TRBD1 (6 bases). The sample was PBMCs or T cells enriched from blood (not recorded which). The CDR3 nucleotides read TGTGCCAGCAGCTTTGGGACAACCTACTATGGCTACACCTTC. It encodes CASSFGTTYYGYTF.